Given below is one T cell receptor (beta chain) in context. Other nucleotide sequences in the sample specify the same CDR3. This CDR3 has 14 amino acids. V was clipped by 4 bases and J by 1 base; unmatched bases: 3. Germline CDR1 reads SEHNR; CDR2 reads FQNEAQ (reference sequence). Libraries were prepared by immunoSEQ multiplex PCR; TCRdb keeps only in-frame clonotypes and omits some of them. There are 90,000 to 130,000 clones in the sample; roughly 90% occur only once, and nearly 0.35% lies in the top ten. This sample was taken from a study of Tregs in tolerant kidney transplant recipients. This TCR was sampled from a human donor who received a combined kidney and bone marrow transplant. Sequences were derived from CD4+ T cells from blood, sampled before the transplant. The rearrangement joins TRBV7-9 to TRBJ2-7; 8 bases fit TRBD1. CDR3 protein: CASSSGTGSYEQYF. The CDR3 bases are TGTGCCAGCAGCTCCGGGACAGGTTCCTACGAGCAGTACTTC.